A single sample gave rise to the 30 T cell receptor beta chains below, sequenced in a study of blood T cell repertoires in COVID-19. The table came from immunoSEQ multiplex PCR; TCRdb's copy has only in-frame clones and leaves some out. The profile shows fewer than 250,000 clones, around 86% of them singletons. The sample taken for sequencing was peripheral blood. These receptors were obtained from a man in his 60s who had recovered from COVID-19.

The V gene is TRBV11-3, the J gene TRBJ2-1; TRBD2 matches at 7 bases. This CDR3 region has 15 residues. Trimming removed 4 bases from V and 2 bases from J; junction bases left unmatched: 5. Germline CDR1 and CDR2: SGHNT and YENEEA. The chain's CDR3 is CASSSGTNPYNEQFF. In nucleotides, the CDR3 is TGTGCCAGCAGCTCCGGGACTAACCCCTACAATGAGCAGTTCTTC.

In its sample, this clone was seen a few times. The V and J genes are TRBV28 and TRBJ1-2; maybe TRBD1 (5 bases). The CDR3 is made up of 13 amino acids. Germline assignment: CDR1 MDHEN and CDR2 SYDVKM. The V end was cut by 6 bases, the J end by 2 bases, with 10 bases between. The CDR3: CASSRDRNYGYTF. The CDR3 coding sequence is TGTGCCAGCAGCCGAGACAGAAACTATGGCTACACCTTC.

The chain employs TRBV6-2 or TRBV6-3 and TRBJ1-1, with D possibly being TRBD1 (6 bases). Germline V gene data show CDR1 as MNHEY and CDR2 as SVGEGT. V lost 5 bases and J lost 5, with 9 bases in between. This CDR3 comprises 12 residues. CDR3 protein: CASSGQKTEAFF. The CDR3 nucleotides read TGTGCCAGCAGTGGACAGAAGACTGAAGCTTTCTTT.

This clone was seen only once. The rearrangement links TRBV6-5 to TRBJ2-7; 7 bases are shared with TRBD2. CDR3 length: 14 residues. Trimming removed 6 bases from V and 9 bases from J; junction bases left unmatched: 14. Looked up from germline, CDR1 is MNHEY and CDR2 is SVGAGI. In DNA, the CDR3 is TGTGCCAGCAGCCTCGGGACGGGGGGTGCTGGGCAGTACTTC. As protein: CASSLGTGGAGQYF.

The chain uses TRBV18 and TRBJ1-3; D gene uncertain. Germline assignment: CDR1 KGHSH and CDR2 LQKENI. The CDR3 sequence is 14 residues long. V lost 2 bases to trimming and J lost 4 bases, with 9 bases between them. The chain's CDR3 is CASSPGQRGNTIYF. As DNA, the CDR3 is TGTGCCAGCTCACCAGGGCAGAGAGGAAACACCATATATTTT.

This clone was counted once. The chain uses TRBV6-5 and TRBJ1-5; D remains unclear. Germline CDR1 and CDR2: MNHEY and SVGAGI. CDR3 length: 10 residues. Trimming removed 8 bases from V and 6 bases from J, with 5 bases in between. CDR3 protein: CASRSQPQHF. CDR3 bases: TGTGCCAGCCGTAGTCAGCCCCAGCATTTT.

The chain recombines TRBV19 with TRBJ1-5, with D tentatively TRBD1 (6 bases). The germline V gene encodes CDR1 LNHDA and CDR2 SQIVND (reference sequence). This CDR3 contains 15 residues. The ends were cut back, 3 bases at V and 6 bases at J, with 15 bases in the middle. CDR3 coding DNA: TGTGCCAGTAGTATTGCCGAGGGGGAGGGTCAGCCCCAGCATTTT. The encoded protein is CASSIAEGEGQPQHF.

The chain employs TRBV18 and TRBJ2-5; D perhaps matches TRBD1 (6 bases). The germline gives CDR1 KGHSH, CDR2 LQKENI. V was trimmed by 2 bases and J by 5 bases, leaving 15 bases between them. The CDR3 has 15 amino acids. Here the CDR3 reads CASSPESGAYETQYF. The CDR3 DNA follows: TGTGCCAGCTCACCAGAGTCAGGGGCGTACGAGACCCAGTACTTC.

The chain couples TRBV28 to TRBJ2-7; 9 nucleotides align to TRBD1. V shed 2 bases and J 2 bases; nucleotides not matched to a gene: 4. The CDR3 consists of 15 residues. Germline V gene lookup returns CDR1 MDHEN and CDR2 SYDVKM. CDR3 sequence: CASSLRDRAPYEQYF. In nucleotides, the CDR3 is TGTGCCAGCAGTTTAAGGGACAGGGCACCCTACGAGCAGTACTTC.

The chain combines TRBV5-1 with TRBJ2-2; unclear D gene. V was cut by 0 bases and J by 6 bases, with 9 bases left in between. The CDR3 spans 14 residues. CDR1 SGHRS and CDR2 YFSETQ come from the germline V gene. This CDR3 is CASSLVASSGELFF. For the CDR3, the DNA is TGCGCCAGCAGCTTGGTTGCTAGTTCCGGGGAGCTGTTTTTT.

The V and J genes are TRBV6-5 and TRBJ2-2, with D tentatively TRBD1 (6 bases). The CDR3 covers 16 residues. Trimming pared 2 bases from V and 6 bases from J, leaving 16 bases between. CDR1 is MNHEY, CDR2 SVGAGI, per germline. The CDR3 bases are TGTGCCAGCAGTTACAGAAGAACAGGGTACGCCGGGGAGCTGTTTTTT. Amino acid sequence: CASSYRRTGYAGELFF.

This chain uses TRBV7-9 with TRBJ1-2; perhaps TRBD1 as D (5 bases). This CDR3 has 15 amino acids. Trimming pared 5 bases from V and 2 bases from J, leaving 15 bases between. Germline V gives CDR1 SEHNR, CDR2 FQNEAQ (reference sequence). As DNA, the CDR3 is TGTGCCAGCAGCAGCCCTGGGGGGGGGAACTATGGCTACACCTTC. Its translation: CASSSPGGGNYGYTF.

In nucleotides, the CDR3 is TGCAGCGCGCTGGGACAGGGGGGCTCTGAAGCTTTCTTT. Encoded protein: CSALGQGGSEAFF. This chain connects TRBV29-1 to TRBJ1-1; 11 bases are shared with TRBD1. CDR1 and CDR2 from the germline V gene are SQVTM and ANQGSEA. The CDR3 is 13 amino acids. V dropped 7 bases and J dropped 6; count of bases not matched to a gene: 7.

The chain recombines TRBV19 with TRBJ2-5; 9 bases are a match to TRBD1. V was pared by 5 bases and J by 5 bases, with 9 bases of the junction left unmatched. Germline V lookup: CDR1 LNHDA, CDR2 SQIVND (reference sequence). This CDR3 region has 15 residues. CDR3 coding DNA: TGTGCCAGTAGTGAGGGACAGGGTTTCTCGGAGACCCAGTACTTC. Its translation: CASSEGQGFSETQYF.

The chain uses TRBV10-3 and TRBJ1-1, with TRBD1 matching over 8 bases. There are 12 residues in the CDR3. Germline CDR1 and CDR2: ENHRY and SYGVKD. The V gene end was trimmed by 10 bases and the J gene end by 7 bases; junction bases not matched to a gene: 8. Here the CDR3 reads CASRTGGNEAFF. Here the CDR3 DNA reads TGTGCCAGCCGAACAGGGGGTAATGAAGCTTTCTTT.

This clone was picked up a small number of times. The rearrangement uses TRBV30 and TRBJ2-2, with 9 nucleotides matching TRBD2. Per the germline V gene, CDR1 is GTSNPN and CDR2 is SVGIG (reference sequence). V lost 2 bases and J lost 9; bases outside the gene matches: 10. The CDR3 sequence is 15 residues long. In DNA form, the CDR3 reads TGTGCCTGGAGTTTCCAGCGGGAGGAGGGCCGGGAGCTGTTTTTT. It codes for CAWSFQREEGRELFF.

This clone was counted once. The J gene is TRBJ1-1, the V gene TRBV10-3, with 7 bases identical to TRBD1. Germline V gene data show CDR1 as ENHRY and CDR2 as SYGVKD. The CDR3 contains 14 residues. With 3 bases clipped from V and 1 base from J, the junction kept 2 bases outside the gene matches. The CDR3 nucleotides are TGTGCCATCAGTGAAGGGACAGCGAACACTGAAGCTTTCTTT. Its translation: CAISEGTANTEAFF.

The chain recombines TRBV6-5 with TRBJ1-6; 10 bases fit TRBD1. Germline V gene data show CDR1 as MNHEY and CDR2 as SVGAGI. Unmatched junction bases numbered 8, after V lost 4 bases and J lost 14 bases. This CDR3 region has 14 residues. Here the CDR3 reads CASSSPDRGPSLHF. The CDR3 coding sequence is TGTGCCAGCAGTTCGCCTGACAGGGGGCCATCCCTCCACTTT.

The CDR3 nucleotides are TGTGCCAGTAGTATAGGTCAGGTGTTCGCCAACGTCCTGACTTTC. As protein: CASSIGQVFANVLTF. The chain employs TRBV19 and TRBJ2-6; D unresolved. The CDR3 runs 15 residues. Germline CDR1 and CDR2: LNHDA and SQIVND (reference sequence). Trimming stripped 1 base from V and 7 bases from J, with 11 bases between.

The chain uses TRBV11-2 and TRBJ2-7, with D possibly TRBD2 on 5 matching bases. V was cut by 5 bases and J by 5 bases, with 25 bases left in between. This CDR3 comprises 17 residues. Per germline, CDR1 SGHAT and CDR2 FQNNGV. The CDR3 loop is CASSPDGGRNRGNEQYF. CDR3 sequence (DNA): TGTGCCAGCAGCCCCGACGGTGGCAGAAATCGGGGTAACGAGCAGTACTTC. The variable domain in full, with the rest retrieved from reference TRBV11-2 and TRBJ2-7, is EAGVAQSPRYKIIEKRQSVAFWCNPISGHATLYWYQQILGQGPKLLIQFQNNGVVDDSQLPKDRFSAERLKGVDSTLKIQPAKLEDSAVYLCASSPDGGRNRGNEQYFGPGTRLTVT.

The chain has TRBV27 and TRBJ2-7; 9 positions match TRBD1. Germline assignment: CDR1 MNHEY and CDR2 SMNVEV (reference sequence). V trimming: 4 bases; J trimming: 0 bases; junction bases outside the gene matches: 7. CDR3 length equals 16 residues. CDR3 DNA: TGTGCCAGCAGTTCTCGGACAGGGGCCTTCTCCTACGAGCAGTACTTC. The encoded protein is CASSSRTGAFSYEQYF.

V usage is TRBV4-1 and J usage is TRBJ2-5; 9 nucleotides match TRBD1. The CDR3 contains 15 residues. The germline V gene encodes CDR1 MGHRA and CDR2 YSYEKL. Trimming took 4 bases from V and 1 from J; bases not matched to a gene: 4. The CDR3 bases are TGCGCCAGCAGCCGGGGACAGGGCTCCCAAGAGACCCAGTACTTC. As protein: CASSRGQGSQETQYF.

The chain combines TRBV30 with TRBJ1-1, with no clear D. Germline CDR1 and CDR2: GTSNPN and SVGIG (reference sequence). This CDR3 region has 13 residues. Trimming took 5 bases from V and 1 from J, leaving 11 bases between them. Here the CDR3 DNA reads TGTGCCTGGTCTCTTGGAGGGAACACTGAAGCTTTCTTT. Its protein product is CAWSLGGNTEAFF. The full variable domain, in which reference TRBV30 and TRBJ1-1 provide the parts outside the CDR3, is SQTIHQWPATLVQPVGSPLSLECTVEGTSNPNLYWYRQAAGRGLQLLFYSVGIGQISSEVPQNLSASRPQDRQFILSSKKLLLSDSGFYLCAWSLGGNTEAFFGQGTRLTVV.

The rearrangement joins TRBV7-6 to TRBJ1-2; unclear D gene. CDR3 length: 16 residues. Trimming removed 5 bases from V and 7 bases from J, with 23 bases in between. Germline CDR1 and CDR2: SGHVS and FNYEAQ. DNA for the CDR3: TGTGCCAGCAGCCCCATCCTCGGCGACCTAGTGGCTGGCTACACCTTC. Protein product: CASSPILGDLVAGYTF.

This chain connects TRBV19 to TRBJ1-1; 8 positions match TRBD1. Trimming took 4 bases from V and 10 from J; bases not matched to a gene: 2. CDR1 is LNHDA, CDR2 SQIVND, per germline (reference sequence). CDR3 size: 11 residues. CDR3 DNA: TGTGCCAGTAGTAACAGGGGGGGAGCTTTCTTT. Amino acid sequence: CASSNRGGAFF.

The chain recombines TRBV6-5 with TRBJ1-6; D gene uncertain. The V gene lost 0 bases and the J gene lost 9 bases, with 12 bases spanning the gap. The CDR3 extends over 15 amino acids. The V gene's germline CDR1 is MNHEY and CDR2 SVGAGI. The DNA of the CDR3 is TGTGCCAGCAGTTACTCATATTCTGGCGGTTCACCCCTCCACTTT. It specifies CASSYSYSGGSPLHF.

The J gene is TRBJ2-2, the V gene TRBV18, with D possibly matching TRBD1 (6 bases). Germline CDR1 is KGHSH and CDR2 is LQKENI. CDR3 size: 13 residues. V lost 4 bases and J lost 7, with 10 bases in between. The CDR3 protein is CASSLGQSGELFF. The CDR3, as DNA: TGTGCCAGCTCACTCGGACAGAGCGGGGAGCTGTTTTTT.

The chain carries TRBV19 and TRBJ1-5; maybe TRBD1 (6 bases). The CDR3 spans 18 residues. Germline lookup yields CDR1 LNHDA and CDR2 SQIVND (reference sequence). Between the trimmed V and J ends, which lost 1 base and 4 bases, there was a span of 20 bases. The CDR3 spells CASSIGFGGGQLNQPQHF. The DNA for the CDR3 is TGTGCCAGTAGTATAGGATTCGGAGGCGGACAGTTAAATCAGCCCCAGCATTTT.

The rearrangement uses TRBV11-2 and TRBJ1-2; TRBD1 is a possible D gene (5 bases). The CDR3 is 14 amino acids. CDR1 and CDR2 from the germline V gene are SGHAT and FQNNGV. Trimming stripped 5 bases from V and 5 bases from J, with 15 bases between. The CDR3 here is CASSQLRGFYGYTF. CDR3 nucleotide sequence: TGTGCCAGCAGCCAATTAAGGGGTTTTTATGGCTACACCTTC.

The V and J genes are TRBV5-6 and TRBJ2-7; TRBD1 agrees at 10 bases. Germline V lookup: CDR1 SGHDT, CDR2 YYEEEE. V shed 1 base, J shed 6 bases, and the junction held 10 bases outside the gene matches. The CDR3 length is 16 residues. The CDR3 loop reads CASSLHLDRGRSEQYF. CDR3 bases: TGTGCCAGCAGCTTGCACCTCGACAGGGGGCGAAGCGAGCAGTACTTC.